Below, 20 T cell receptor beta chains from the same sample are listed, as sequenced in a study of blood T cell repertoires in COVID-19. TCRdb's copy holds only in-frame clones and misses some; the assay was immunoSEQ multiplex PCR. The data hold about 180,000 clones, with 85% to 90% observed a single time. Material: peripheral blood. The receptors stem from a man between 65 and 85 years old with active or convalescent COVID-19.

J is TRBJ2-1 and V is TRBV27; a weak D match, TRBD2 (6 bases). Germline V lookup: CDR1 MNHEY, CDR2 SMNVEV (reference sequence). The CDR3 contains 12 residues. Trimming stripped 5 bases from V and 8 bases from J, with 10 bases between. CDR3 region: CASSRDWDEQFF. The CDR3 bases are TGTGCCAGCAGTCGGGACTGGGATGAGCAGTTCTTC.

CDR3 in DNA: TGTGCCTGGCTAATAGCGGGAGGGCCGGGAGAGCAGTACTTC. This gives the protein CAWLIAGGPGEQYF. This chain uses TRBV30 with TRBJ2-7, with 11 nucleotides matching TRBD2. The junction had 10 bases not matched to a gene; V was cut back by 5 bases and J by 7 bases. The CDR3 spans 14 residues. Germline V gene sequence: CDR1 GTSNPN, CDR2 SVGIG (reference sequence).

CDR3 DNA sequence: TGCGCCAGCAGCCAAGTCGCAGGCGGCTACACCTTC. Protein: CASSQVAGGYTF. This sequence joins TRBV4-1 and TRBJ1-2; no definite D call. Germline V gives CDR1 MGHRA, CDR2 YSYEKL. V shed 1 base and J shed 8 bases, with 8 bases lying between them. The CDR3 has 12 residues.

The J gene is TRBJ1-5, the V gene TRBV4-3; D gene unclear. Germline CDR1 and CDR2: LGHNA and YSLEER. V was pared by 4 bases and J by 3 bases, with 16 bases between. The CDR3 totals 16 residues. The CDR3: CASSRAFGRDNQPQHF. As DNA, the CDR3 is TGCGCCAGCAGCCGGGCCTTCGGACGGGACAATCAGCCCCAGCATTTT.

V usage is TRBV27 and J usage is TRBJ2-4; D possibly corresponds to TRBD1 (5 bases). CDR1 and CDR2 from the germline V gene are MNHEY and SMNVEV (reference sequence). CDR3 length: 17 residues. Trimming cost V 5 bases and J 0 bases, with 17 bases left between them. The CDR3 here is CASSTALGRVAKNIQYF. The CDR3 nucleotides read TGTGCCAGCAGTACCGCTTTGGGCAGGGTAGCCAAAAACATTCAGTACTTC.

This clone was recorded only once. V is TRBV7-2 and J is TRBJ2-2; TRBD1 aligns across 7 bases. This CDR3 has 16 amino acids. V was clipped by 1 base and J by 1 base; unmatched bases: 3. Germline V gives CDR1 SGHTA, CDR2 FQGNSA. CDR3 nucleotides: TGTGCCAGCAGCTTAGGACACAGGGGGAACACCGGGGAGCTGTTTTTT. Protein: CASSLGHRGNTGELFF.

As DNA, the CDR3 is TGTGCCTGGAGTGTAGGGGCCCCGGGCTACGAGCAGTACTTC. Translation: CAWSVGAPGYEQYF. The genes are TRBV30 and TRBJ2-7, with a possible D match to TRBD1 (5 bases). The CDR3 spans 14 residues. Trimming took 0 bases from V and 3 from J, leaving 12 bases between them. Germline V gene data show CDR1 as GTSNPN and CDR2 as SVGIG (reference sequence). Combining the CDR3 with reference TRBV30 and TRBJ2-7 gives the whole variable domain SQTIHQWPATLVQPVGSPLSLECTVEGTSNPNLYWYRQAAGRGLQLLFYSVGIGQISSEVPQNLSASRPQDRQFILSSKKLLLSDSGFYLCAWSVGAPGYEQYFGPGTRLTVT.

The chain couples TRBV15 to TRBJ2-5; 7 bases fit TRBD2. Germline V gives CDR1 LNHNV, CDR2 YYDKDF (reference sequence). V shed 3 bases, J shed 2 bases, and the junction held 9 bases outside the gene matches. CDR3 length: 16 residues. In nucleotides, the CDR3 is TGTGCCACCAGCAGCAGCGCGGGGGTGGGACAAGAGACCCAGTACTTC. Its protein product is CATSSSAGVGQETQYF.

This chain joins TRBV3-1 (or the pseudogene TRBV3-2) and TRBJ2-3; tentative D call: TRBD2 (6 bases). CDR1 and CDR2 (germline): LGHDT, YNNKEL (reference sequence). This CDR3 contains 16 residues. The V gene lost 4 bases and the J gene lost 2 bases, with 16 bases spanning the gap. The CDR3 nucleotides are TGTGCCAGCAGCCCGCTAGCGAGGGAAGACACAGATACGCAGTATTTT. Translating gives CASSPLAREDTDTQYF.

This chain joins TRBV7-7 and TRBJ2-2, with a possible D match to TRBD1 (6 bases). The CDR3 is 17 residues long. Per germline, CDR1 SSHAT and CDR2 FNYEAQ (reference sequence). V was shortened by 4 bases and J by 1 base, with 16 bases between the two germline ends. The CDR3 coding sequence is TGTGCCAGCAGCTCCCGGGACAAGTACGGGAACACCGGGGAGCTGTTTTTT. This encodes CASSSRDKYGNTGELFF.

This chain connects TRBV5-1 to TRBJ2-1, with D unclear. V was pared by 5 bases and J by 2 bases, with 11 bases between. The CDR3 is 14 amino acids. Per the germline V gene, CDR1 is SGHRS and CDR2 is YFSETQ. The CDR3 here is CASRVGEAYNEQFF. The DNA of the CDR3 is TGCGCCAGCAGAGTGGGCGAAGCCTACAATGAGCAGTTCTTC.

The V and J genes are TRBV5-1 and TRBJ1-3, with no clear D. The CDR3 spans 14 residues. Trimming removed 2 bases from V and 4 bases from J, with 10 bases in between. Germline V gene data show CDR1 as SGHRS and CDR2 as YFSETQ. DNA for the CDR3: TGCGCCAGCAGCTTCGAGCTGAACGGAAACACCATATATTTT. Amino acid sequence: CASSFELNGNTIYF.

The chain links TRBV5-8 to TRBJ1-1; the D gene is possibly TRBD1 (5 bases). Trimming took 4 bases from V and 8 from J, leaving 27 bases between them. CDR3 length: 17 residues. Germline CDR1 reads SGHTS; CDR2 reads YDEGEE. The DNA for the CDR3 is TGTGCCAGCAGCATACCTACGACAGACGCTTGGAACAAAGAAGCTTTCTTT. It is translated as CASSIPTTDAWNKEAFF.

The chain employs TRBV28 and TRBJ1-2; unclear D gene. Between the trimmed V and J ends, which lost 6 bases and 5 bases, there was a span of 4 bases. The CDR3 has 10 residues. The germline gives CDR1 MDHEN, CDR2 SYDVKM. The DNA for the CDR3 is TGTGCCAGCAGCCGGTATGGCTACACCTTC. Encoded protein: CASSRYGYTF.

This clone was recorded only once. In DNA form, the CDR3 reads TGTGCCAGCTCACCCCGGACAGGGGAAGATGGCTACACCTTC. This translates into CASSPRTGEDGYTF. This chain connects TRBV18 to TRBJ1-2, with 9 nucleotides matching TRBD1. The CDR3 is 14 amino acids. Germline V CDR1 and CDR2: KGHSH, LQKENI. V was pared by 3 bases and J by 6 bases, with 5 bases of the junction left unmatched.

The rearrangement joins TRBV12-5 to TRBJ1-1; TRBD1 agrees at 11 bases. Trimming at V came to 7 bases and at J to 3 bases, leaving 4 bases not matched to a gene. Germline V gene data show CDR1 as LGHNT and CDR2 as FRNRAP. The CDR3 has 14 amino acids. The CDR3 coding sequence is TGTGCTAGTGTTCGGGACAGGGGGTACACTGAAGCTTTCTTT. Protein: CASVRDRGYTEAFF.

The chain links TRBV5-1 to TRBJ1-2; D uncertain. CDR3 size: 13 residues. Germline CDR1 is SGHRS and CDR2 is YFSETQ. Trimming cost V 0 bases and J 5 bases, with 8 bases left between them. The CDR3 is CASSLADTYGYTF. CDR3 nucleotide sequence: TGCGCCAGCAGCTTGGCTGACACGTATGGCTACACCTTC.

V usage is TRBV7-9 and J usage is TRBJ2-3; 8 positions agree with TRBD2. This CDR3 region has 16 residues. V shed 1 base, J shed 0 bases, and the junction held 3 bases outside the gene matches. Germline CDR1 is SEHNR and CDR2 is FQNEAQ (reference sequence). As DNA, the CDR3 is TGTGCCAGCAGCTTAGGTAGCGGGGACAGCACAGATACGCAGTATTTT. Amino acid sequence: CASSLGSGDSTDTQYF.

This clone has only a few counts. The genes are TRBV19 and TRBJ2-5; no clear D gene. V was shortened by 1 base and J by 0 bases, with 9 bases between the two germline ends. Germline V gene sequence: CDR1 LNHDA, CDR2 SQIVND (reference sequence). There are 15 residues in the CDR3. The CDR3 nucleotides read TGTGCCAGTAGTATAGGTAGCTCGTACCAAGAGACCCAGTACTTC. This encodes CASSIGSSYQETQYF.

The chain links TRBV11-2 to TRBJ1-4; 7 bases match TRBD1. J was trimmed by 8 bases and V by 3 bases; bases with no gene match: 9. The CDR3 runs 15 residues. Germline assignment: CDR1 SGHAT and CDR2 FQNNGV. DNA for the CDR3: TGTGCCAGCAGCTTCACCGGGACAGAGGGAGAAAAACTGTTTTTT. Its translation: CASSFTGTEGEKLFF.